These 11 T cell receptor beta chains came from one sample sequenced in a study of cytomegalovirus exposure and HLA in healthy donors. With 60 Vbeta and 13 Jbeta primers, the PCR was carried out. The protocol was immunoSEQ multiplex PCR, while the TCRdb copy is restricted to in-frame clones and leaves out a portion. Among 110,000 to 150,000 clones listed, 75% were seen once. Sequenced material: PBMCs. The receptor set was obtained from a man younger than 40 in good health and CMV-seronegative.

The V gene is TRBV5-1, the J gene TRBJ2-7; 9 positions match TRBD2. V shed 2 bases, J shed 9 bases, and the junction held 9 bases outside the gene matches. This CDR3 is 14 amino acids long. Germline V gives CDR1 SGHRS, CDR2 YFSETQ. CDR3 loop: CASSLAGGPTRQYF. CDR3 nucleotides: TGCGCCAGCAGCTTAGCGGGGGGTCCTACGAGGCAGTACTTC.

This clone appeared once. Germline is not matched at one junction end, which may reflect a read error. V is TRBV29-1 and J is TRBJ2-3; 14 bases map to TRBD2. The CDR3 loop spans 15 amino acids. The germline gives CDR1 SQVTM, CDR2 ANQGSEA. CDR3 in DNA: TGCAGCGTTGGGACTAGCGGGGGGAGCACAAATACGCAGTATTTT. As protein: CSVGTSGGSTNTQYF.

This clone was seen just once. The V call is TRBV2, the J call TRBJ1-5; D uncertain. The ends were cut back, 3 bases at V and 5 bases at J, with 11 bases in the middle. CDR3 length: 14 residues. Germline loops: CDR1 SNHLY, CDR2 FYNNEI. CDR3 nucleotides: TGTGCCAGCAGTGAGGAGGCGGTCGATCAGCCCCAGCATTTT. Protein: CASSEEAVDQPQHF. The full variable domain, rest sourced from reference TRBV2 and TRBJ1-5, is EPEVTQTPSHQVTQMGQEVILRCVPISNHLYFYWYRQILGQKVEFLVSFYNNEISEKSEIFDDQFSVERPDGSNFTLKIRSTKLEDSAMYFCASSEEAVDQPQHFGDGTRLSIL.

The chain's CDR3 is CASSLDPRTGGFTEAFF. The CDR3 nucleotides are TGCGCCAGCAGCTTGGATCCTAGGACAGGGGGCTTCACTGAAGCTTTCTTT. The chain links TRBV5-1 to TRBJ1-1; 11 positions match TRBD1. Germline CDR1 reads SGHRS; CDR2 reads YFSETQ. Losses at the gene ends were 0 bases for V and 4 bases for J; bases not matched to a gene: 8. The CDR3 runs to 17 residues.

This CDR3 is CASSESPGELFF. In nucleotides, the CDR3 is TGTGCCAGCAGCGAGAGTCCCGGGGAGCTGTTTTTT. This chain joins TRBV9 and TRBJ2-2; D gene uncertain. CDR1 and CDR2 (germline): SGDLS, YYNGEE. V was pared by 3 bases and J by 6 bases, with 6 bases between. CDR3 length equals 12 residues.

The chain is built from TRBV7-2 and TRBJ2-2; TRBD1 matches at 8 bases. CDR1 is SGHTA, CDR2 FQGNSA, per germline. This CDR3 is built from 15 residues. The trim removed 4 bases at V and 4 bases at J, leaving 5 bases unmatched. DNA for the CDR3: TGTGCCAGCAGCTCAAGACAGGGGAGCACCGGGGAGCTGTTTTTT. Its protein is CASSSRQGSTGELFF.

The V and J genes are TRBV19 and TRBJ2-5; 8 bases fit TRBD2. Losses at the gene ends were 8 bases for V and 1 base for J; bases not matched to a gene: 9. The CDR3 spans 15 residues. In germline, CDR1 is LNHDA, CDR2 SQIVND (reference sequence). The CDR3 DNA follows: TGTGCCAGTGGAGCGGGAGCGGGGCCCCAAGAGACCCAGTACTTC. Translating it yields CASGAGAGPQETQYF. The full variable domain, rest sourced from reference TRBV19 and TRBJ2-5, is DGGITQSPKYLFRKEGQNVTLSCEQNLNHDAMYWYRQDPGQGLRLIYYSQIVNDFQKGDIAEGYSVSREKKESFPLTVTSAQKNPTAFYLCASGAGAGPQETQYFGPGTRLLVL.

Only one count was recorded for this clone. This rearrangement joins TRBV27 to TRBJ2-2, with 7 positions matching TRBD2. Per the germline V gene, CDR1 is MNHEY and CDR2 is SMNVEV (reference sequence). V lost 3 bases, J lost 6 bases, and 4 bases stayed unmatched. The CDR3 is made up of 14 amino acids. The CDR3 DNA is TGTGCCAGCAGTTTGGGAGGGTGGTCCGGGGAGCTGTTTTTT. It codes for CASSLGGWSGELFF.

The rearrangement joins TRBV5-4 to TRBJ2-1; possibly TRBD1 for D (6 bases). Germline V gives CDR1 SGHNT, CDR2 YYREEE (reference sequence). Trimming took 5 bases from V and 4 from J, leaving 16 bases between them. The CDR3 has 15 residues. DNA for the CDR3: TGTGCCAGCAGTCACCGACAGGTTATGTACAATGAGCAGTTCTTC. Amino acids: CASSHRQVMYNEQFF.

The DNA of the CDR3 is TGTGCCAGCAGCACCGGACAAGGATACAATCAGCCCCAGCATTTT. It translates to CASSTGQGYNQPQHF. V gene TRBV28 combines with J gene TRBJ1-5; the D gene is possibly TRBD1 (5 bases). Germline assignment: CDR1 MDHEN and CDR2 SYDVKM. The CDR3 totals 15 residues. Trimming took 6 bases from V and 3 from J, leaving 15 bases between them.

In its sample, this clone was seen a few times. The V call is TRBV9, the J call TRBJ2-4; 14 bases align to TRBD2. CDR1 is SGDLS, CDR2 YYNGEE, per germline. The CDR3 consists of 20 residues. With 3 bases clipped from V and 0 bases from J, the junction kept 11 bases outside the gene matches. The CDR3 DNA is TGTGCCAGCAGCGGCCGGACTAGCGGGGGGTCTATCTTAGCCAAAAACATTCAGTACTTC. The encoded protein is CASSGRTSGGSILAKNIQYF.